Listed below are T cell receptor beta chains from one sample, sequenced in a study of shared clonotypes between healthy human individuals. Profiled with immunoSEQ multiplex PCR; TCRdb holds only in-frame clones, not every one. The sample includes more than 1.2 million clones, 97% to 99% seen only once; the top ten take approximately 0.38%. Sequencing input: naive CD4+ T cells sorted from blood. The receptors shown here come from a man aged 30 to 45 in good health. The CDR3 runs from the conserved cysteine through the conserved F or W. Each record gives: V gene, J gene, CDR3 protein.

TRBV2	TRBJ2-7	CASSEGYEQYF
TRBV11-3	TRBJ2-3	CASSLGQGAADTQYF
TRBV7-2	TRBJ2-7	CASSFGSGPRSSYEQYF
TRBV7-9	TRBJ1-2	CASSEDSGYGYTF
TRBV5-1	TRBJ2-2	CASSIDSYTGELFF
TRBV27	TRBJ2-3	CASSPLDSGRAVTDTQYF
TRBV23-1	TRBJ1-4	CASSQFRRCGLYEKLFF
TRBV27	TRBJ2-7	CASSRGRGGGATYEQYF
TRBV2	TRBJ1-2	CASKGDVANYGYTF
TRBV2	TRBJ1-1	CASSSGGVQAFF
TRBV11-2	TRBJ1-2	CASSLGGSNGYTF